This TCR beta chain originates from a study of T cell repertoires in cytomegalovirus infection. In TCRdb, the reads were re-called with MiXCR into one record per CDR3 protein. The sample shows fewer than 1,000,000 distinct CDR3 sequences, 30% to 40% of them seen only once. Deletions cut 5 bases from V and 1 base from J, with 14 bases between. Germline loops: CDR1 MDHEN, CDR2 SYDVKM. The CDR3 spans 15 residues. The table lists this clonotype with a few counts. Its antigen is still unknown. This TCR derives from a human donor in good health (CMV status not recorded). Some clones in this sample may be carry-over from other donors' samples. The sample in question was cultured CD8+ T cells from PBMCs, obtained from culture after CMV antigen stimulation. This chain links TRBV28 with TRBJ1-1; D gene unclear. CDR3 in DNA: TGTGCCAGCAGTCCTCTCGACGGGAAGAACACTGAAGCTTTCTTT. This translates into CASSPLDGKNTEAFF.